The present TCR beta chain was sequenced within a study of T cells in Graves' hyperthyroidism and ophthalmopathy. Trimming removed 4 bases from V and 6 bases from J; junction bases left unmatched: 2. CDR1 is MNHEY and CDR2 is SMNVEV in the germline V gene (reference sequence). The CDR3 extends over 14 amino acids. RNA transcripts served as the template for amplifying TCR beta CDR3 regions. HTBI primers were employed in a first-round RT-PCR of the TCR CDR3. TCRdb reanalysed the multiplex PCR reads using MiXCR and keeps one entry per CDR3 protein. The sample lists approximately 530,000 distinct CDR3 sequences, over 15% occurring once.

The sample taken for sequencing was blood. The V and J genes are TRBV27 and TRBJ1-4; 10 bases line up with TRBD1. This receptor was obtained from a woman in her late teens or twenties with Graves' hyperthyroidism. The CDR3 DNA reads as TGTGCCAGCAGTTGGACAGGGGGAGATGAAAAACTGTTTTTT. Its protein product is CASSWTGGDEKLFF.